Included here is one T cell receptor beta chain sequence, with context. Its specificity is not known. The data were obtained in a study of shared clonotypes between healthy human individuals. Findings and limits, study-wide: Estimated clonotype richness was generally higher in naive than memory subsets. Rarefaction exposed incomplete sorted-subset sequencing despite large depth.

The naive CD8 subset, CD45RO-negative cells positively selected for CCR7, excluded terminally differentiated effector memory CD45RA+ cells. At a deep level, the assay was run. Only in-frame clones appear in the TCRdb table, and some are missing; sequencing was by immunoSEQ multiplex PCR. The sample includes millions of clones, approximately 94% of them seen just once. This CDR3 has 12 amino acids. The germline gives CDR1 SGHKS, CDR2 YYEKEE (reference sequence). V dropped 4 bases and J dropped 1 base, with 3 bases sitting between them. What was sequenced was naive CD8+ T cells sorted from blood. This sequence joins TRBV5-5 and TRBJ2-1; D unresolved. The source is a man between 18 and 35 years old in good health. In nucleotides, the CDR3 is TGTGCCAGCAGCCGTTCCTACAATGAGCAGTTCTTC. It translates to CASSRSYNEQFF.